A selection of T cell receptor beta chains follows, all from one sample in a study of blood T cell repertoires in COVID-19. Using immunoSEQ multiplex PCR, the repertoire was profiled, and TCRdb retains in-frame clones only, with some absent. The sample consists of around 200,000 clones, less than 80% of them appearing once. Material: peripheral blood. The receptors shown here come from a woman between 45 and 65 years old with acute or convalescent COVID-19. The CDR3 runs from the conserved cysteine through the conserved F or W. The D gene is left open where the match is weak. Rows may omit the clone size; those that give it use once, few, many or a size class.

clone_size: -
j_call: TRBJ2-7
d_call: TRBD1
v_call: TRBV28
cdr3_aa: CASSLLPRTGYYEQYF
cdr3_nt: TGTGCCAGCAGTCTCCTACCCCGGACAGGCTACTACGAGCAGTACTTC

clone_size: -
j_call: TRBJ1-1
d_call: TRBD1
v_call: TRBV27
cdr3_aa: CASSLRGEAFF
cdr3_nt: TGTGCCAGCAGCCTCAGGGGGGAAGCTTTCTTT

clone_size: -
j_call: TRBJ2-3
d_call: TRBD2
v_call: TRBV27
cdr3_aa: CASSLWRGVTDTQYF
cdr3_nt: TGTGCCAGCAGTTTATGGCGGGGGGTCACAGATACGCAGTATTTT

clone_size: -
j_call: TRBJ2-7
d_call: TRBD1
v_call: TRBV4-2
cdr3_aa: CASSQGTGPSYEQYF
cdr3_nt: TGTGCCAGCAGCCAAGGGACAGGGCCATCCTACGAGCAGTACTTC

clone_size: -
j_call: TRBJ2-7
d_call: TRBD2
v_call: TRBV6-2/TRBV6-3
cdr3_aa: CASSYLQAGLAGGQRYEQYF
cdr3_nt: TGTGCCAGCAGTTACCTTCAAGCCGGACTAGCGGGAGGTCAACGCTACGAGCAGTACTTC

clone_size: -
j_call: TRBJ2-3
d_call: -
v_call: TRBV19
cdr3_aa: CASSILSGLVTDTQYF
cdr3_nt: TGTGCCAGTAGTATCCTTAGCGGACTTGTCACAGATACGCAGTATTTT

clone_size: -
j_call: TRBJ1-6
d_call: -
v_call: TRBV7-2
cdr3_aa: CASSLEGDSPLHF
cdr3_nt: TGTGCCAGCAGCTTAGAAGGGGATTCACCCCTCCACTTT

clone_size: many
j_call: TRBJ1-1
d_call: TRBD1
v_call: TRBV9
cdr3_aa: CASRMTGETEAFF
cdr3_nt: TGTGCCAGCAGAATGACAGGGGAAACTGAAGCTTTCTTT

clone_size: once
j_call: TRBJ2-1
d_call: TRBD2
v_call: TRBV14
cdr3_aa: CASSQVAGGLGEQFF
cdr3_nt: TGTGCCAGCAGCCAAGTTGCGGGAGGGCTCGGTGAGCAGTTCTTC

clone_size: -
j_call: TRBJ2-2
d_call: TRBD1
v_call: TRBV18
cdr3_aa: CASSPRTGKTGELFF
cdr3_nt: TGTGCCAGCTCACCACGGACAGGGAAAACCGGGGAGCTGTTTTTT

clone_size: -
j_call: TRBJ1-1
d_call: -
v_call: TRBV27
cdr3_aa: CASSLTSGLSTEAFF
cdr3_nt: TGTGCCAGCAGTTTAACATCAGGGCTGAGCACTGAAGCTTTCTTT

clone_size: -
j_call: TRBJ2-7
d_call: -
v_call: TRBV14
cdr3_aa: CASSGGIYEQYF
cdr3_nt: TGTGCCAGCAGCGGGGGGATCTACGAGCAGTACTTC

clone_size: -
j_call: TRBJ2-1
d_call: TRBD1
v_call: TRBV5-4
cdr3_aa: CASSLNGQGAYNEQFF
cdr3_nt: TGTGCCAGCAGCTTGAATGGACAGGGAGCCTACAATGAGCAGTTCTTC

clone_size: -
j_call: TRBJ2-7
d_call: TRBD1
v_call: TRBV19
cdr3_aa: CASSSRDSTYEQYF
cdr3_nt: TGTGCCAGTAGTAGCCGGGACAGTACCTACGAGCAGTACTTC

clone_size: -
j_call: TRBJ2-3
d_call: -
v_call: TRBV28
cdr3_aa: CASSWRDGTDTQYF
cdr3_nt: TGTGCCAGCAGTTGGAGGGACGGCACAGATACGCAGTATTTT

clone_size: few
j_call: TRBJ1-1
d_call: TRBD1
v_call: TRBV7-9
cdr3_aa: CASSSDRVVSFF
cdr3_nt: TGTGCCAGCAGCTCAGACAGGGTGGTATCTTTCTTT

clone_size: -
j_call: TRBJ2-7
d_call: -
v_call: TRBV20-1
cdr3_aa: CSAHGGREQYF
cdr3_nt: TGCAGTGCCCACGGGGGGCGCGAGCAGTACTTC

clone_size: few
j_call: TRBJ2-3
d_call: TRBD2
v_call: TRBV7-6
cdr3_aa: CASSLGPAGRADTQYF
cdr3_nt: TGTGCCAGCAGCTTAGGCCCAGCGGGGAGGGCAGATACGCAGTATTTT

clone_size: few
j_call: TRBJ1-6
d_call: -
v_call: TRBV10-3
cdr3_aa: CAISESGDTNSPLHF
cdr3_nt: TGTGCCATCAGTGAGTCGGGCGATACCAATTCACCCCTCCACTTT

clone_size: -
j_call: TRBJ1-1
d_call: TRBD1
v_call: TRBV29-1
cdr3_aa: CSVRAPKGANTEAFF
cdr3_nt: TGCAGCGTTCGGGCCCCCAAGGGGGCGAACACTGAAGCTTTCTTT